Below are 21 T cell receptor beta chains sequenced from a single sample in a study of blood T cells in healthy people across ages. For the second PCR, which ran for about 6 to 11 cycles, a sample-barcoded 5' primer and a J-beta primer mix were used. TCRdb used MiXCR to reprocess the 5' RACE reads, holding one entry per CDR3 protein. This sample yields about 1.8 million distinct CDR3 sequences, of which 49% are seen a single time; 2.1% belongs to the top ten. The sample comprised blood. The receptors come from a woman between 40 and 50 years old in good health.

This clonotype was counted between two and nine times. The chain uses TRBV19 and TRBJ1-5, with a possible D match to TRBD1 (6 bases). V was trimmed by 5 bases and J by 5 bases, leaving 16 bases between them. The CDR3 sequence is 15 residues long. CDR1 and CDR2 (germline): LNHDA, SQIVND (reference sequence). As DNA, the CDR3 is TGTGCCAGTAGTCCACGCTCGACAGGATATCAGCCCCAGCATTTT. Translating gives CASSPRSTGYQPQHF.

This clonotype has more than one count but fewer than ten. The V and J genes are TRBV6-1 and TRBJ2-5, with a weak D call TRBD1 (6 bases). The ends were cut back, 5 bases at V and 5 bases at J, with 15 bases in the middle. The germline CDR1 and CDR2 sequences are MNHNS and SASEGT. This CDR3 has 14 residues. The CDR3 is CASSPGVVEETQYF. For the CDR3, the DNA is TGTGCCAGCAGTCCAGGGGTAGTGGAGGAGACCCAGTACTTC.

This chain uses TRBV20-1 with TRBJ2-5; TRBD1 is a possible D gene (5 bases). The CDR3 totals 14 residues. Trimming cost V 2 bases and J 2 bases, with 12 bases left between them. The germline V gene has CDR1 DFQATT and CDR2 SNEGSKA (reference sequence). Here the CDR3 reads CSARKMTVQETQYF. DNA of the CDR3: TGCAGTGCTAGAAAAATGACAGTACAAGAGACCCAGTACTTC.

This chain links TRBV5-1 with TRBJ2-7, with TRBD2 as a possible D gene (7 bases). The germline V and J ends were trimmed by 3 bases and 3 bases, with 19 bases remaining between them. Germline CDR1 is SGHRS and CDR2 is YFSETQ. This CDR3 spans 16 amino acids. CDR3 nucleotide sequence: TGCGCCAGCAGCTCTGAGGGGGGGGATGATTTCTACGAGCAGTACTTC. Protein sequence: CASSSEGGDDFYEQYF.

This clonotype appeared a few times. V gene TRBV10-3 combines with J gene TRBJ2-3, with D possibly TRBD1 on 7 matching bases. Germline V gene lookup returns CDR1 ENHRY and CDR2 SYGVKD. This CDR3 contains 15 residues. V lost 2 bases, J lost 2 bases, and 11 bases lay in between. CDR3 amino acids: CAISEGGTDTDTQYF. The CDR3 coding sequence is TGTGCCATCAGTGAGGGGGGGACAGACACAGATACGCAGTATTTT.

This clonotype was seen a few times. This chain uses TRBV20-1 with TRBJ1-2; maybe TRBD1 (6 bases). Per the germline V gene, CDR1 is DFQATT and CDR2 is SNEGSKA (reference sequence). The V and J ends lost 5 bases and 8 bases respectively, with 18 bases between them. CDR3 length: 13 residues. CDR3 sequence reads: CSAAKQGEMGYTF. Written as DNA, the CDR3 is TGCAGTGCTGCCAAACAGGGTGAGATGGGCTACACCTTC.

The J gene is TRBJ1-2, the V gene TRBV6-2 or TRBV6-3; D is uncertain. The germline gives CDR1 MNHEY, CDR2 SVGEGT. V lost 0 bases and J lost 8, with 13 bases in between. CDR3 size: 14 residues. The CDR3 DNA is TGTGCCAGCAGTTACTCGATGCGGTCTCAAGGCTACACCTTC. Its translation: CASSYSMRSQGYTF.

This clonotype was counted only a few times. The gene calls are TRBV7-9 and TRBJ2-5; a possible D gene is TRBD1 (6 bases). Trimming shortened V by 4 bases and J by 2 bases, and 14 bases separated the two germline ends. The CDR3 runs to 15 residues. Germline-derived CDR1 and CDR2 are SEHNR and FQNEAQ (reference sequence). The CDR3 sequence: CASSSGTPGQETQYF. CDR3 nucleotides: TGTGCCAGCAGCTCCGGGACACCGGGTCAAGAGACCCAGTACTTC.

This chain links TRBV18 with TRBJ1-1; 10 nucleotides agree with TRBD1. The length of the CDR3 is 17 residues. CDR1 and CDR2 from the germline V gene are KGHSH and LQKENI. V was clipped by 1 base and J by 7 bases; unmatched bases: 12. The CDR3 DNA is TGTGCCAGCTCACCACTTTCGGGCGGGACAGGGGCCGTTGAAGCTTTCTTT. This encodes CASSPLSGGTGAVEAFF.

This clonotype has only a few counts. The V and J genes are TRBV2 and TRBJ2-7; D unresolved. Per the germline V gene, CDR1 is SNHLY and CDR2 is FYNNEI. With 4 bases removed from V and 0 bases from J, the gap between germline ends came to 10 bases. The CDR3 contains 14 residues. The CDR3 protein is CASSGPPRSYEQYF. The CDR3 nucleotides are TGTGCCAGCAGTGGTCCCCCGCGCTCCTACGAGCAGTACTTC.

The rearrangement links TRBV20-1 to TRBJ2-3; D gene ambiguous. CDR3 length equals 13 residues. Germline V CDR1 and CDR2: DFQATT, SNEGSKA (reference sequence). V was cut by 3 bases and J by 0 bases, with 7 bases left in between. DNA for the CDR3: TGCAGTGCTAGTAATCCTAGCACAGATACGCAGTATTTT. Translation: CSASNPSTDTQYF.

V and J are TRBV7-2 and TRBJ1-4; D gene uncertain. This CDR3 contains 13 residues. The germline V gene encodes CDR1 SGHTA and CDR2 FQGNSA. V lost 1 base, J lost 8 bases, and 8 bases lay in between. Here the CDR3 DNA reads TGTGCCAGCAGCTTAGTGGTTTCCGAAAAACTGTTTTTT. Translation gives CASSLVVSEKLFF.

This sequence joins TRBV12-3 or TRBV12-4 and TRBJ1-5; D is ambiguous. The V gene lost 4 bases and the J gene lost 2 bases, with 12 bases spanning the gap. This CDR3 has 15 amino acids. In DNA form, the CDR3 reads TGTGCCAGCAGTTCCTCCAAAAGGGGCAATCAGCCCCAGCATTTT. Protein: CASSSSKRGNQPQHF.

This chain uses TRBV28 with TRBJ2-1; tentative D call: TRBD2 (6 bases). Trimming left V 8 bases short and J 5 bases short, with 13 bases between. Germline-derived CDR1 and CDR2 are MDHEN and SYDVKM. This CDR3 has 13 residues. The CDR3 region is CASGGTPHNEQFF. CDR3 DNA sequence: TGTGCCAGCGGGGGGACGCCTCACAATGAGCAGTTCTTC. Full variable domain (remainder filled in from reference TRBV28 and TRBJ2-1): DVKVTQSSRYLVKRTGEKVFLECVQDMDHENMFWYRQDPGLGLRLIYFSYDVKMKEKGDIPEGYSVSREKKERFSLILESASTNQTSMYLCASGGTPHNEQFFGPGTRLTVL.

A few counts support this clonotype. This chain connects TRBV12-3 or TRBV12-4 to TRBJ2-7; 7 bases align to TRBD1. The junction had 8 bases not matched to a gene; V was cut back by 6 bases and J by 0 bases. The CDR3 runs 15 residues. CDR3 region: CASRERTGDSYEQYF. The CDR3, as DNA: TGTGCCAGCAGGGAACGGACAGGCGACTCCTACGAGCAGTACTTC.

On this clonotype itself: Its ends do not fully match the called genes, so a read error is possible. This sequence joins TRBV28 and TRBJ1-4; D is undetermined. The CDR3 has 14 amino acids. CDR1 and CDR2 from the germline V gene are MDHEN and SYDVKM. CDR3 nucleotide sequence: TGTGTCAGCAGTTTGTTAGGGACTAATGAAAAACTGTTTTTT. Protein product: CVSSLLGTNEKLFF. The full variable domain, its missing parts supplied by reference TRBV28 and TRBJ1-4, is DVKVTQSSRYLVKRTGEKVFLECVQDMDHENMFWYRQDPGLGLRLIYFSYDVKMKEKGDIPEGYSVSREKKERFSLILESASTNQTSMYLCVSSLLGTNEKLFFGSGTQLSVL.

This clonotype was recorded only once. The chain has TRBV20-1 and TRBJ2-1, with 11 bases identical to TRBD2. The CDR3 length is 16 residues. Germline CDR1 DFQATT, CDR2 SNEGSKA (reference sequence). J was trimmed by 1 base and V by 3 bases; bases with no gene match: 5. In nucleotides, the CDR3 is TGCAGTGCTAGTAGGGCTAGCGGGGGGTCCTACAATGAGCAGTTCTTC. This encodes CSASRASGGSYNEQFF.

The chain couples TRBV13 to TRBJ2-5; TRBD2 agrees at 9 bases. The germline V gene has CDR1 PRHDT and CDR2 FYEKMQ (reference sequence). J gave up 0 bases and V 4 bases, and 6 bases lay outside the gene matches. The CDR3 runs to 16 residues. The CDR3 region has the DNA TGTGCCAGCAGCTATATCAGCGGGGGGTACCAAGAGACCCAGTACTTC. Its protein is CASSYISGGYQETQYF.

This clonotype was counted between two and nine times. The chain has TRBV24-1 and TRBJ2-1; TRBD2 is a possible D gene (5 bases). CDR1 and CDR2 (germline): KGHDR, SFDVKD. V gave up 1 base and J gave up 14 bases, with 11 bases separating them. The CDR3 is 12 amino acids. DNA for the CDR3: TGTGCCACCAGTGATTTTGAGGGTATAGAGTTCTTC. It translates to CATSDFEGIEFF.

This clonotype has ten or more counts. The rearrangement links TRBV6-5 to TRBJ1-4; D unresolved. CDR1 is MNHEY and CDR2 is SVGAGI in the germline V gene. CDR3 length: 14 residues. Trimming pared 6 bases from V and 8 bases from J, leaving 16 bases between. CDR3 sequence reads: CASSRHQGQEKLFF. In DNA form, the CDR3 reads TGTGCCAGCAGCAGACACCAAGGTCAGGAAAAACTGTTTTTT.

CDR3 DNA: TGCAGTCCTCTAACCGACACCGAAAAACTGTTTTTT. It translates to CSPLTDTEKLFF. The chain is built from TRBV20-1 and TRBJ1-4; unclear D gene. Germline V lookup: CDR1 DFQATT, CDR2 SNEGSKA (reference sequence). The ends were cut back, 8 bases at V and 8 bases at J, with 15 bases in the middle. The CDR3 contains 12 residues.